The present T cell receptor (beta chain) was sequenced within a study of blood T cell repertoires in COVID-19. Data came from immunoSEQ multiplex PCR; TCRdb stores just in-frame clones and leaves some out. The sample has 65,000 to 95,000 clones; nearly 90% are singletons. This clonotype originated in a man in his 70s with acute or convalescent COVID-19. Sequencing was performed on peripheral blood.

The CDR3 sequence: CASSFRTSKAGGGTGELFF. The CDR3 DNA sequence: TGTGCCAGCAGCTTCCGTACCTCTAAGGCGGGAGGAGGGACCGGGGAGCTGTTTTTT. V and J are TRBV7-6 and TRBJ2-2, with TRBD2 matching over 8 bases. In germline, CDR1 is SGHVS, CDR2 FNYEAQ. The CDR3 has 19 residues. V lost 3 bases, J lost 5 bases, and 17 bases stayed unmatched.